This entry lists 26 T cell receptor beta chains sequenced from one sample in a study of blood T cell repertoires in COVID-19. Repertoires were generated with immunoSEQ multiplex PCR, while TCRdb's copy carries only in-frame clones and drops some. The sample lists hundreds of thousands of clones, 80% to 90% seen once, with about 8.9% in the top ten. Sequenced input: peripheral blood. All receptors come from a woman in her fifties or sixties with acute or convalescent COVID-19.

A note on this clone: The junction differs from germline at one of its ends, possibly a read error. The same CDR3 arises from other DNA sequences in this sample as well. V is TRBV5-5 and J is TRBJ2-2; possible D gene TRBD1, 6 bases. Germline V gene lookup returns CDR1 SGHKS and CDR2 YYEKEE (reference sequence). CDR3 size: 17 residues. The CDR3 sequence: CASSPLVQGFGTGELFF. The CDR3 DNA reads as TGTGCCAGCAGCCCACTTGTACAGGGATTTGGCACCGGGGAGCTATTTTTT.

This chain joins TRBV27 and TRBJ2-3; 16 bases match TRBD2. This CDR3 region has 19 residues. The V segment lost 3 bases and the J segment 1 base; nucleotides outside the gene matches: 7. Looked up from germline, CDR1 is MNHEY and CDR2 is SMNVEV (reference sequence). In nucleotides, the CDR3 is TGTGCCAGCAGTTTCGGGGGACTAGCGGGAGGGTTTGGCACAGATACGCAGTATTTT. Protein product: CASSFGGLAGGFGTDTQYF.

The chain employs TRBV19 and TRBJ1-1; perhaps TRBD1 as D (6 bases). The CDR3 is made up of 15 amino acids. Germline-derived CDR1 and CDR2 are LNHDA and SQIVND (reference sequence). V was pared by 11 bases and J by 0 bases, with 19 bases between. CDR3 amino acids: CAARKGEGVNTEAFF. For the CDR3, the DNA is TGTGCCGCACGAAAAGGGGAGGGGGTGAACACTGAAGCTTTCTTT.

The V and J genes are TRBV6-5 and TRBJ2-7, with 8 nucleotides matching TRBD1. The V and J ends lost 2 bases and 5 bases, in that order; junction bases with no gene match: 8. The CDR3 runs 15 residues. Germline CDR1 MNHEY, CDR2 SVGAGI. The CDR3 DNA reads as TGTGCCAGCAGTTACCAAGAGACAGGGGATGACGAGCAGTACTTC. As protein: CASSYQETGDDEQYF.

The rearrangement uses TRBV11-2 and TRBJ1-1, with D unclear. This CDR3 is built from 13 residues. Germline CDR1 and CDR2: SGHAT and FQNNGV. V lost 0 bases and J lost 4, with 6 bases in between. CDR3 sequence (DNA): TGTGCCAGCAGCTTAGAGAGAAGCACTGAAGCTTTCTTT. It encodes CASSLERSTEAFF.

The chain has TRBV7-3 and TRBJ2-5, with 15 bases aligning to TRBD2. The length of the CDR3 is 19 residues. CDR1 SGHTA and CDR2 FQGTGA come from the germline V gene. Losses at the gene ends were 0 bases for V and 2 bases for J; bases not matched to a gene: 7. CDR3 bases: TGTGCCAGCAGCTTAACGGGCGGACTAGCGGGAGGGGATCAAGAGACCCAGTACTTC. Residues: CASSLTGGLAGGDQETQYF. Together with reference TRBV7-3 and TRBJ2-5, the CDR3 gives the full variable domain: GAGVSQTPSNKVTEKGKYVELRCDPISGHTALYWYRQSLGQGPEFLIYFQGTGAADDSGLPNDRFFAVRPEGSVSTLKIQRTERGDSAVYLCASSLTGGLAGGDQETQYFGPGTRLLVL.

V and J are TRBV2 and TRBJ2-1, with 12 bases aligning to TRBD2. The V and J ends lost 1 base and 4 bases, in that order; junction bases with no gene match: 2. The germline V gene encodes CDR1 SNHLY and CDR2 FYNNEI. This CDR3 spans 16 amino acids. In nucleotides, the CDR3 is TGTGCCAGCAGTGAAGGACTAGCGGGAGTGTACAATGAGCAGTTCTTC. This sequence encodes CASSEGLAGVYNEQFF.

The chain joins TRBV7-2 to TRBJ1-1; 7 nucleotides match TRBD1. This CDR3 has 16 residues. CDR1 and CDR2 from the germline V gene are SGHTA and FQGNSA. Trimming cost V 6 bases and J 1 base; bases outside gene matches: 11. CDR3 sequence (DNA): TGTGCCAGCAGACCTCAGGGGGGCGCGGGGAACACTGAAGCTTTCTTT. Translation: CASRPQGGAGNTEAFF.

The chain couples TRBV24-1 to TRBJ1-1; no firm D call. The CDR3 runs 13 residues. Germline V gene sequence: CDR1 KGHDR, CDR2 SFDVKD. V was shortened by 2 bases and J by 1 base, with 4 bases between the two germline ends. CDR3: CATSDYKNTEAFF. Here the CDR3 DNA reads TGTGCCACCAGTGATTACAAGAACACTGAAGCTTTCTTT.

CDR3 in DNA: TGTGCCAAGGGACTAGCGCACGCGAACACCGGGGAGCTGTTTTTT. This gives the protein CAKGLAHANTGELFF. This chain uses TRBV5-4 with TRBJ2-2, with 10 bases lining up with TRBD2. The CDR3 is made up of 15 amino acids. J was trimmed by 0 bases and V by 9 bases; bases with no gene match: 5. Per the germline V gene, CDR1 is SGHNT and CDR2 is YYREEE (reference sequence).

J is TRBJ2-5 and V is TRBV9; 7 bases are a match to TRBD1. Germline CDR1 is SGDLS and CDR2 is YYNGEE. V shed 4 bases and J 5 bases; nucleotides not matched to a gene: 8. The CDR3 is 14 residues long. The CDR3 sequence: CASSQTGVLETQYF. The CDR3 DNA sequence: TGTGCCAGCAGCCAAACAGGGGTCCTCGAGACCCAGTACTTC.

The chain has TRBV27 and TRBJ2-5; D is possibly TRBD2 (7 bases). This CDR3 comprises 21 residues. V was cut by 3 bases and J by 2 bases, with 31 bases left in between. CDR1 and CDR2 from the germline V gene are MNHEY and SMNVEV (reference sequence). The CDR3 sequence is CASSLSPWVRERGGPQETQYF. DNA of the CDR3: TGTGCCAGCAGTTTGTCCCCCTGGGTCCGAGAAAGGGGGGGCCCTCAAGAGACCCAGTACTTC.

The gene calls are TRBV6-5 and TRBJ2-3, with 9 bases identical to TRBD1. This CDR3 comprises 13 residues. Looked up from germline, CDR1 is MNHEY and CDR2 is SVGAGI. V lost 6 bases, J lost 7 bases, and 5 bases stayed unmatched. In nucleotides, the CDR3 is TGTGCCAGCAGCGGGACAGGGACGCATACGCAGTATTTT. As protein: CASSGTGTHTQYF.

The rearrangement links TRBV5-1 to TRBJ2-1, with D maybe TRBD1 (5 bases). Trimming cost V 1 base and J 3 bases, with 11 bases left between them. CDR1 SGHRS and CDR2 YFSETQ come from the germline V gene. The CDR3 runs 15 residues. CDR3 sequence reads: CASSLPTDFYNEQFF. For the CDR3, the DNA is TGCGCCAGCAGCTTGCCGACAGACTTCTACAATGAGCAGTTCTTC. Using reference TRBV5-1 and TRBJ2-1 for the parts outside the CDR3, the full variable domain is KAGVTQTPRYLIKTRGQQVTLSCSPISGHRSVSWYQQTPGQGLQFLFEYFSETQRNKGNFPGRFSGRQFSNSRSEMNVSTLELGDSALYLCASSLPTDFYNEQFFGPGTRLTVL.

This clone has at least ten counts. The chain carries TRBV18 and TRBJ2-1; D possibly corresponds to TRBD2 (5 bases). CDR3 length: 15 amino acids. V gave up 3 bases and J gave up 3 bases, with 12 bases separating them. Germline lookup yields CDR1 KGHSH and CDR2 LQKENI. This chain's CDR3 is CASSPGDFGYNEQFF. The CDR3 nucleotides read TGTGCCAGCTCACCCGGGGATTTTGGCTACAATGAGCAGTTCTTC.

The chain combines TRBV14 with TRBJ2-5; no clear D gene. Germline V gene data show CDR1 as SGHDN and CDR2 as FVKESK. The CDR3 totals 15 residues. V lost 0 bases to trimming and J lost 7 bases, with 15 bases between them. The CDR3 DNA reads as TGTGCCAGCAGCCAAGATCTGACACCTACGACGACCCAGTACTTC. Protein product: CASSQDLTPTTTQYF.

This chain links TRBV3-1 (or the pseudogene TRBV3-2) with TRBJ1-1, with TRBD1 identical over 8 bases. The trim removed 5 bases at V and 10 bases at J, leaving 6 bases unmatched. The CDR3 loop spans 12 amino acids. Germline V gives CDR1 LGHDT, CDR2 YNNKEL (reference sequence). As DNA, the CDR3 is TGTGCCAGCAGCAGGACAGGGAGTGCAGCTTTCTTT. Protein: CASSRTGSAAFF.

The CDR3, as DNA: TGTGCCAGCAGTTCCCTTTGGACAGCCAACCCCTATGGCTACACCTTC. It translates to CASSSLWTANPYGYTF. This chain uses TRBV27 with TRBJ1-2; D is possibly TRBD1 (6 bases). The V end lost 4 bases, the J end lost 4 bases, and 19 bases lay between the germline ends. The germline CDR1 and CDR2 sequences are MNHEY and SMNVEV (reference sequence). This CDR3 is 16 amino acids long.

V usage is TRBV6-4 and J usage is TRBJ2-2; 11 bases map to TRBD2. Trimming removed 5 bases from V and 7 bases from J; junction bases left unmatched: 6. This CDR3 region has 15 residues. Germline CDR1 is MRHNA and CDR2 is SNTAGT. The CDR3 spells CASSLGTSGGGELFF. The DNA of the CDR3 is TGTGCCAGCAGTCTTGGGACTAGCGGTGGCGGGGAGCTGTTTTTT.

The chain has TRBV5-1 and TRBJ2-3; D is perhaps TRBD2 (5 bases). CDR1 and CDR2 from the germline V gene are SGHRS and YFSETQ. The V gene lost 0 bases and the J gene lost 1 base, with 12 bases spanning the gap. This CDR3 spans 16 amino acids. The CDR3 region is CASSLESTGGTDTQYF. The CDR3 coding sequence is TGCGCCAGCAGCTTGGAATCTACCGGGGGCACAGATACGCAGTATTTT.

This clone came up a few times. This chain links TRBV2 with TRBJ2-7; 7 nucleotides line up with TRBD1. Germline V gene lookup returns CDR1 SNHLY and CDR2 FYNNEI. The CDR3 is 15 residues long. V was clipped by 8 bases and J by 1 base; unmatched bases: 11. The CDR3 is CASADRRGQSYEQYF. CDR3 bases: TGTGCCAGCGCAGATAGAAGGGGGCAGTCCTACGAGCAGTACTTC.

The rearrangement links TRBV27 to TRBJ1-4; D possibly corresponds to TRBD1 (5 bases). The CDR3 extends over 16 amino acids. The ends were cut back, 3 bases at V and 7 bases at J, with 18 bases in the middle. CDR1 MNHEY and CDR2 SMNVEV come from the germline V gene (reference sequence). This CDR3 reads CASSLLGAGSREKLFF. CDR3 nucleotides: TGTGCCAGCAGTTTGCTCGGGGCGGGGAGTCGTGAAAAACTGTTTTTT.

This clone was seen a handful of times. CDR3 sequence: CASSLGTNYGYTF. In DNA, the CDR3 is TGTGCCAGCAGTTTGGGCACCAACTATGGCTACACCTTC. The chain links TRBV28 to TRBJ1-2, with D uncertain. CDR3 length: 13 residues. V was trimmed by 3 bases and J by 2 bases, leaving 7 bases between them. The germline gives CDR1 MDHEN, CDR2 SYDVKM.

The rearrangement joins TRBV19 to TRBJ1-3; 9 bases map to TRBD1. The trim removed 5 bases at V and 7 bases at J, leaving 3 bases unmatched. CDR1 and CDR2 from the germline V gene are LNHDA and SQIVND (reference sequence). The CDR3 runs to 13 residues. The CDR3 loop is CASSSDRGNTIYF. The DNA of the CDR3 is TGTGCCAGTAGTTCCGACAGGGGGAACACCATATATTTT.

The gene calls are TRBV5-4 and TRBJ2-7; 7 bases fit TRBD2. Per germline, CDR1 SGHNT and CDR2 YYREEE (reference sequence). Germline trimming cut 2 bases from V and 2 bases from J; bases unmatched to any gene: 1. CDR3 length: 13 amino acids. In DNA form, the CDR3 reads TGTGCCAGCAGCTTCGGGACTACCTACGAGCAGTACTTC. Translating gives CASSFGTTYEQYF.

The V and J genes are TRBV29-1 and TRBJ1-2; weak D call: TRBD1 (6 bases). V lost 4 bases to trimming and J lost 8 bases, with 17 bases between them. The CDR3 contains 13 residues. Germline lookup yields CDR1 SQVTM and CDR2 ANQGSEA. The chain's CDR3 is CSVGNAGEKGYTF. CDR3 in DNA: TGCAGCGTTGGTAATGCAGGGGAGAAGGGCTACACCTTC.